The rows below give T cell receptor beta chains drawn from one sample of a study of blood T cell repertoires in COVID-19. Measured with immunoSEQ multiplex PCR; TCRdb has only the in-frame clones, and not every one. The sample has about 39,000 clones; about nine tenths are singletons. Material: peripheral blood. The receptors derive from a man aged 45-65 years with active or convalescent COVID-19. Each CDR3 is given with its conserved first and last residue. D genes are given only for firm matches. Clone size, where shown, is once, few, many, or a class for clones that have expanded.

v_call: TRBV5-8
d_call: -
j_call: TRBJ2-2
clone_size: -
cdr3_aa: CASIELGAGAFTGELFF
cdr3_nt: TGTGCCAGCATCGAACTGGGGGCGGGAGCCTTCACCGGGGAGCTGTTTTTT

v_call: TRBV18
d_call: TRBD1
j_call: TRBJ1-4
clone_size: -
cdr3_aa: CASSPNGDRLSEKLFF
cdr3_nt: TGTGCCAGCTCCCCCAACGGGGACAGGCTTTCGGAAAAACTGTTTTTT

v_call: TRBV6-2/TRBV6-3
d_call: TRBD1
j_call: TRBJ1-1
clone_size: once
cdr3_aa: CASCRQGAFFTEAFF
cdr3_nt: TGTGCCAGCTGCCGACAGGGGGCCTTCTTCACTGAAGCTTTCTTT

v_call: TRBV15
d_call: -
j_call: TRBJ2-5
clone_size: -
cdr3_aa: CATSGGYQETQYF
cdr3_nt: TGTGCCACCAGCGGGGGGTACCAAGAGACCCAGTACTTC

v_call: TRBV5-1
d_call: -
j_call: TRBJ2-5
clone_size: -
cdr3_aa: CASSLVGEETQYF
cdr3_nt: TGCGCCAGCAGCTTGGTAGGGGAAGAGACCCAGTACTTC

v_call: TRBV28
d_call: TRBD1
j_call: TRBJ1-2
clone_size: -
cdr3_aa: CASSKLRTGKGYTF
cdr3_nt: TGTGCCAGCAGCAAACTACGGACAGGTAAAGGCTACACCTTC

v_call: TRBV27
d_call: -
j_call: TRBJ2-6
clone_size: -
cdr3_aa: CATGQTASGANVLTF
cdr3_nt: TGTGCCACAGGACAGACTGCCTCTGGGGCCAACGTCCTGACTTTC

v_call: TRBV9
d_call: TRBD1
j_call: TRBJ2-1
clone_size: -
cdr3_aa: CASSDRQGANNEQFF
cdr3_nt: TGTGCCAGCAGCGACCGACAGGGGGCGAACAATGAGCAGTTCTTC

v_call: TRBV19
d_call: TRBD2
j_call: TRBJ2-7
clone_size: -
cdr3_aa: CASSTRTSVIYEQYF
cdr3_nt: TGTGCCAGTAGTACCCGGACTAGCGTGATCTACGAGCAGTACTTC

v_call: TRBV5-1
d_call: -
j_call: TRBJ1-2
clone_size: -
cdr3_aa: CASSLDSPGYGYTF
cdr3_nt: TGCGCCAGCAGCTTGGACAGTCCTGGCTATGGCTACACCTTC

v_call: TRBV19
d_call: TRBD1
j_call: TRBJ2-3
clone_size: -
cdr3_aa: CASSMTGQGAYADTQYF
cdr3_nt: TGTGCCAGTAGTATGACCGGGCAGGGGGCTTACGCAGATACGCAGTATTTT

v_call: TRBV28
d_call: -
j_call: TRBJ1-3
clone_size: -
cdr3_aa: CASLLSGAGNTIYF
cdr3_nt: TGTGCCAGCCTCCTATCGGGGGCTGGAAACACCATATATTTT

v_call: TRBV27
d_call: -
j_call: TRBJ1-1
clone_size: -
cdr3_aa: CASSFSGANTEAFF
cdr3_nt: TGTGCCAGCAGTTTTTCAGGGGCGAACACTGAAGCTTTCTTT

v_call: TRBV19
d_call: TRBD1
j_call: TRBJ1-1
clone_size: -
cdr3_aa: CASSGGTGRSEAFF
cdr3_nt: TGTGCCAGTAGTGGAGGGACAGGGAGGTCTGAAGCTTTCTTT

v_call: TRBV28
d_call: -
j_call: TRBJ2-7
clone_size: few
cdr3_aa: CASSLTRQTPYEQYF
cdr3_nt: TGTGCCAGCAGTTTAACCCGACAGACTCCCTACGAGCAGTACTTC

v_call: TRBV3-1/TRBV3-2
d_call: TRBD2
j_call: TRBJ2-3
clone_size: once
cdr3_aa: CASSLQAGSSDTQYF
cdr3_nt: TGTGCCAGCAGCCTACAAGCGGGAAGTTCAGATACGCAGTATTTT

v_call: TRBV3-1/TRBV3-2
d_call: TRBD2
j_call: TRBJ2-5
clone_size: -
cdr3_aa: CASSPTSARETQYF
cdr3_nt: TGTGCCAGCAGCCCGACTAGCGCGAGAGAGACCCAGTACTTC

v_call: TRBV7-3
d_call: -
j_call: TRBJ1-1
clone_size: -
cdr3_aa: CASSFAPTPNTEAFF
cdr3_nt: TGTGCCAGCAGCTTCGCGCCTACCCCGAACACTGAAGCTTTCTTT

v_call: TRBV28
d_call: TRBD1
j_call: TRBJ1-5
clone_size: -
cdr3_aa: CASNRRFGTGSNQPQHF
cdr3_nt: TGTGCCAGCAACCGAAGGTTCGGGACAGGGAGCAATCAGCCCCAGCATTTT

v_call: TRBV30
d_call: TRBD1
j_call: TRBJ1-6
clone_size: -
cdr3_aa: CAWNRGLNSPLHF
cdr3_nt: TGTGCCTGGAACAGGGGGCTTAATTCACCCCTCCACTTT

v_call: TRBV23-1
d_call: -
j_call: TRBJ2-5
clone_size: -
cdr3_aa: CASSQGGRVGETQYF
cdr3_nt: TGCGCCAGCAGTCAGGGCGGCAGGGTGGGCGAGACCCAGTACTTC

v_call: TRBV27
d_call: -
j_call: TRBJ2-2
clone_size: -
cdr3_aa: CASSLWGISNTGELFF
cdr3_nt: TGTGCCAGCAGTTTATGGGGCATATCAAACACCGGGGAGCTGTTTTTT

v_call: TRBV5-1
d_call: -
j_call: TRBJ1-5
clone_size: -
cdr3_aa: CASSPEGYSNQPQHF
cdr3_nt: TGCGCCAGCAGTCCTGAGGGTTATAGCAATCAGCCCCAGCATTTT

v_call: TRBV7-2
d_call: TRBD1
j_call: TRBJ2-7
clone_size: few
cdr3_aa: CASSPRIRDRAFYEQYF
cdr3_nt: TGTGCCAGCAGCCCGCGAATCCGGGACAGGGCTTTCTACGAGCAGTACTTC

v_call: TRBV9
d_call: TRBD2
j_call: TRBJ2-5
clone_size: -
cdr3_aa: CASSISGVEETQYF
cdr3_nt: TGTGCCAGCAGCATTAGCGGGGTCGAAGAGACCCAGTACTTC

v_call: TRBV29-1
d_call: TRBD1
j_call: TRBJ1-4
clone_size: few
cdr3_aa: CSGRQGNTGEKLFF
cdr3_nt: TGCAGCGGCCGACAGGGGAATACTGGGGAAAAACTGTTTTTT

v_call: TRBV28
d_call: TRBD2
j_call: TRBJ2-2
clone_size: -
cdr3_aa: CAAVGTSGRDTGELFF
cdr3_nt: TGTGCCGCGGTCGGGACTAGCGGGCGTGACACCGGGGAGCTGTTTTTT

v_call: TRBV6-5
d_call: TRBD1
j_call: TRBJ2-3
clone_size: -
cdr3_aa: CASRLTGGAQYF
cdr3_nt: TGTGCCAGCAGGCTGACAGGGGGTGCGCAGTATTTT

v_call: TRBV10-3
d_call: TRBD2
j_call: TRBJ2-1
clone_size: -
cdr3_aa: CAISEATGTSFYNEQFF
cdr3_nt: TGTGCCATCAGTGAGGCAACCGGGACTAGCTTTTACAATGAGCAGTTCTTC